Each of the 25 T cell receptor beta chains below was sequenced from the same sample in a study of high-grade serous ovarian cancer treatment subgroups. Tumor samples were obtained before definitive surgery or chemotherapy. Clones were read by immunoSEQ multiplex PCR, and TCRdb kept only the in-frame ones, dropping some. The sample has about 12,000 clones, over 75% seen once. Sequenced material: tumor tissue. The receptor set was obtained from a human donor with high-grade serous ovarian cancer.

The chain couples TRBV15 to TRBJ2-1; 8 positions agree with TRBD2. CDR3 size: 16 residues. The germline V gene encodes CDR1 LNHNV and CDR2 YYDKDF (reference sequence). The junction had 9 bases not matched to a gene; V was cut back by 3 bases and J by 5 bases. As DNA, the CDR3 is TGTGCCACCAGCAGGACACGCGGGGGGATAAACAATGAGCAGTTCTTC. As protein: CATSRTRGGINNEQFF.

The rearrangement links TRBV5-1 to TRBJ2-3; perhaps TRBD2 as D (7 bases). Germline assignment: CDR1 SGHRS and CDR2 YFSETQ. CDR3 length: 15 amino acids. V dropped 2 bases and J dropped 3 bases, with 13 bases sitting between them. The CDR3 sequence is CASSFGRGQTDTQYF. CDR3 sequence (DNA): TGCGCCAGCAGCTTCGGGCGGGGGCAGACAGATACGCAGTATTTT.

The gene calls are TRBV13 and TRBJ2-7; D may be TRBD1 (5 bases). Trimming took 5 bases from V and 0 from J, leaving 11 bases between them. Germline V gene sequence: CDR1 PRHDT, CDR2 FYEKMQ (reference sequence). This CDR3 region has 14 residues. CDR3 amino acids: CASSRDSRSYEQYF. CDR3 DNA: TGTGCCAGCAGCAGAGACAGTCGCTCCTACGAGCAGTACTTC.

This chain connects TRBV27 to TRBJ1-3, with D hard to call. In germline, CDR1 is MNHEY, CDR2 SMNVEV (reference sequence). V lost 2 bases to trimming and J lost 0 bases, with 8 bases between them. The length of the CDR3 is 15 residues. CDR3 bases: TGTGCCAGCAGTTTAGTCGGTAACTCTGGAAACACCATATATTTT. Translating it yields CASSLVGNSGNTIYF.

This chain links TRBV4-2 with TRBJ1-4; D is undetermined. V gave up 1 base and J gave up 7 bases, with 13 bases separating them. The CDR3 is 15 residues long. Per germline, CDR1 LGHNA and CDR2 YNFKEQ. The CDR3 reads CASSQATGRGEKLFF. CDR3 bases: TGTGCCAGCAGCCAAGCTACGGGCCGAGGTGAAAAACTGTTTTTT.

The chain joins TRBV7-9 to TRBJ1-1; tentative D call: TRBD1 (5 bases). CDR1 SEHNR and CDR2 FQNEAQ come from the germline V gene (reference sequence). This CDR3 comprises 15 residues. The V end lost 5 bases, the J end lost 5 bases, and 18 bases lay between the germline ends. This CDR3 reads CASSQGPGRRTEAFF. For the CDR3, the DNA is TGTGCCAGCAGCCAGGGACCGGGACGAAGAACTGAAGCTTTCTTT.

The chain couples TRBV28 to TRBJ1-2; D is uncertain. This CDR3 has 13 amino acids. The V and J ends lost 4 bases and 2 bases respectively, with 8 bases between them. Germline-derived CDR1 and CDR2 are MDHEN and SYDVKM. The CDR3 DNA sequence: TGTGCCAGCAGTTCGGGAGCCAACTATGGCTACACCTTC. Translating gives CASSSGANYGYTF.

This clone occurred once. The chain couples TRBV7-2 to TRBJ2-7, with a weak D call TRBD1 (5 bases). Germline V gene data show CDR1 as SGHTA and CDR2 as FQGNSA. The CDR3 runs 14 residues. V lost 0 bases, J lost 6 bases, and 12 bases lay in between. The CDR3 region has the DNA TGTGCCAGCAGCTTAGCGGCAGGGTCTGGCGAGCAGTACGTC. Amino acid sequence: CASSLAAGSGEQYV.

This clone was seen only once. This chain joins TRBV21-1 and TRBJ2-6. TRBV21-1 is a pseudogene segment. The CDR3 has 19 amino acids. The CDR3 loop is CASSKGSGKRSSGANVLTF. CDR3 in DNA: TGTGCCAGCAGCAAAGGTTCAGGTAAGAGGAGCTCTGGGGCCAACGTCCTGACTTTC.

The rearrangement uses TRBV5-1 and TRBJ2-2; 12 bases are a match to TRBD2. Germline CDR1 reads SGHRS; CDR2 reads YFSETQ. The J segment lost 5 bases and the V segment lost 4 bases, leaving 18 bases of the junction unmatched. The CDR3 totals 20 residues. For the CDR3, the DNA is TGCGCCAGCAGCCTGATCGGAGGGCTAGCGGGGGGGCCTGGGACCGGGGAGCTGTTTTTT. Protein sequence: CASSLIGGLAGGPGTGELFF.

The gene calls are TRBV7-2 and TRBJ1-2; no clear D. Trimming shortened V by 1 base and J by 5 bases, and 14 bases separated the two germline ends. The CDR3 is 15 amino acids. From germline, CDR1 is SGHTA and CDR2 FQGNSA. The CDR3 spells CASSLDAGTLYGYTF. The CDR3 DNA follows: TGTGCCAGCAGCTTAGATGCGGGTACTCTTTATGGCTACACCTTC.

The DNA for the CDR3 is TGTGCCAGCAGGGGGACAGGGAGATTGAACACTGAAGCTTTCTTT. Translated, it gives CASRGTGRLNTEAFF. The chain is built from TRBV6-6 and TRBJ1-1; TRBD1 agrees at 9 bases. Germline CDR1 is MNHNY and CDR2 is SVGAGI (reference sequence). The V and J ends lost 6 bases and 0 bases, in that order; junction bases with no gene match: 5. The CDR3 extends over 15 amino acids.

The chain employs TRBV19 and TRBJ1-2; the match to TRBD1 covers 8 bases. The CDR3 loop spans 14 amino acids. With V trimmed by 5 bases and J by 8 bases, 10 bases remained unmatched. Germline V gene sequence: CDR1 LNHDA, CDR2 SQIVND (reference sequence). The CDR3, as DNA: TGTGCCAGTAGTTCGGACAGGGCGAGCGAGGGCTACACCTTC. Translating it yields CASSSDRASEGYTF.

This clone was counted only a few times. One junction end disagrees with the germline gene, perhaps due to a read error. The V gene is TRBV18, the J gene TRBJ1-1; D is uncertain. Germline V gives CDR1 KGHSH, CDR2 LQKENI. The CDR3 has 13 amino acids. CDR3 protein: CASSPPGNAEAFF. CDR3 coding DNA: TGTGCCAGCTCACCACCGGGGAACGCTGAAGCTTTCTTT.

In its sample, this clone was seen once. The chain employs TRBV5-1 and TRBJ2-5, with TRBD2 matching 7 bases. The ends lost 0 bases at V and 0 bases at J; junction bases unmatched: 2. This CDR3 has 15 residues. Germline V gene sequence: CDR1 SGHRS, CDR2 YFSETQ. CDR3 in DNA: TGCGCCAGCAGCTTGGTGGGGGGGAACCAAGAGACCCAGTACTTC. It yields the protein CASSLVGGNQETQYF. The full variable domain, rest sourced from reference TRBV5-1 and TRBJ2-5, is KAGVTQTPRYLIKTRGQQVTLSCSPISGHRSVSWYQQTPGQGLQFLFEYFSETQRNKGNFPGRFSGRQFSNSRSEMNVSTLELGDSALYLCASSLVGGNQETQYFGPGTRLLVL.

This clone appeared a few times. The genes are TRBV9 and TRBJ2-5; D might be TRBD1 (5 bases). Germline CDR1 reads SGDLS; CDR2 reads YYNGEE. Trimming left V 1 base short and J 4 bases short, with 14 bases between. CDR3 size: 15 residues. The CDR3 protein is CASSVSPGLAETQYF. CDR3 nucleotides: TGTGCCAGCAGCGTATCGCCAGGGCTGGCAGAGACCCAGTACTTC.

The chain is built from TRBV6-1 and TRBJ1-2, with D perhaps matching TRBD1 (5 bases). The CDR3 runs to 15 residues. With 3 bases removed from V and 5 bases from J, the gap between germline ends came to 16 bases. The germline gives CDR1 MNHNS, CDR2 SASEGT. CDR3 sequence (DNA): TGTGCCAGCAGTGATGGGGCCTCGAGGGGTTATGGCTACACCTTC. Translated, it gives CASSDGASRGYGYTF.

CDR3 bases: TGTGCCAGCAGCGTCGGGATGAGCTCCTACGAGCAGTACTTC. Protein: CASSVGMSSYEQYF. This rearrangement joins TRBV9 to TRBJ2-7, with D possibly matching TRBD2 (5 bases). This CDR3 comprises 14 residues. Looked up from germline, CDR1 is SGDLS and CDR2 is YYNGEE. The V end was cut by 2 bases, the J end by 0 bases, with 9 bases between.

V and J are TRBV5-5 and TRBJ1-4; 11 nucleotides match TRBD1. The germline CDR1 and CDR2 sequences are SGHKS and YYEKEE (reference sequence). The CDR3 is 16 residues long. Trimming removed 4 bases from V and 7 bases from J; junction bases left unmatched: 9. CDR3 sequence reads: CASSVYIGTGGEKLFF. The CDR3 DNA is TGTGCCAGCAGCGTATATATAGGGACAGGGGGTGAAAAACTGTTTTTT. Together with reference TRBV5-5 and TRBJ1-4, the CDR3 gives the full variable domain: DAGVTQSPTHLIKTRGQQVTLRCSPISGHKSVSWYQQVLGQGPQFIFQYYEKEERGRGNFPDRFSARQFPNYSSELNVNALLLGDSALYLCASSVYIGTGGEKLFFGSGTQLSVL.

The chain combines TRBV7-2 with TRBJ2-1; 14 nucleotides align to TRBD2. This CDR3 has 16 residues. Germline lookup yields CDR1 SGHTA and CDR2 FQGNSA. V shed 3 bases, J shed 10 bases, and the junction held 8 bases outside the gene matches. The CDR3 is CASSFGLAGGQREQFF. The CDR3 coding sequence is TGTGCCAGCAGCTTCGGACTAGCGGGGGGCCAGAGGGAGCAGTTCTTC.

The chain employs TRBV15 and TRBJ2-5, with D unclear. The V end was cut by 1 base, the J end by 2 bases, with 5 bases between. This CDR3 has 13 residues. Per germline, CDR1 LNHNV and CDR2 YYDKDF (reference sequence). CDR3 nucleotide sequence: TGTGCCACCAGCAGAGCTCCACAAGAGACCCAGTACTTC. It codes for CATSRAPQETQYF. Based on the CDR3 plus reference TRBV15 and TRBJ2-5, the full variable domain is DAMVIQNPRYQVTQFGKPVTLSCSQTLNHNVMYWYQQKSSQAPKLLFHYYDKDFNNEADTPDNFQSRRPNTSFCFLDIRSPGLGDTAMYLCATSRAPQETQYFGPGTRLLVL.

The chain employs TRBV5-4 and TRBJ2-7, with D hard to call. The CDR3 is 15 residues long. Germline V CDR1 and CDR2: SGHNT, YYREEE (reference sequence). The V end was cut by 5 bases, the J end by 2 bases, with 17 bases between. CDR3 region: CASRDWGSSAYEQYF. The CDR3 region has the DNA TGTGCCAGCAGAGACTGGGGATCCTCGGCCTACGAGCAGTACTTC.

In its sample, this clone was seen a few times. The chain carries TRBV27 and TRBJ2-3, with TRBD2 matching over 12 bases. V dropped 3 bases and J dropped 5; count of bases not matched to a gene: 3. Germline lookup yields CDR1 MNHEY and CDR2 SMNVEV (reference sequence). CDR3 length: 15 residues. CDR3: CASSLTTSGGDTQYF. The DNA for the CDR3 is TGTGCCAGCAGTTTGACGACTAGCGGGGGAGATACGCAGTATTTT.

The rearrangement joins TRBV9 to TRBJ2-2; D is unclear. The CDR3 runs to 13 residues. With 4 bases removed from V and 2 bases from J, the gap between germline ends came to 6 bases. Germline CDR1 reads SGDLS; CDR2 reads YYNGEE. This chain's CDR3 is CASSPRNTGELFF. The CDR3 DNA follows: TGTGCCAGCAGCCCCCGAAACACCGGGGAGCTGTTTTTT.

The chain is built from TRBV28 and TRBJ1-5, with D possibly TRBD1 on 5 matching bases. CDR1 is MDHEN and CDR2 is SYDVKM in the germline V gene. This CDR3 comprises 17 residues. The germline V and J ends were trimmed by 5 bases and 0 bases, with 17 bases remaining between them. CDR3: CASSLKRGDDSNQPQHF. The CDR3 DNA sequence: TGTGCCAGCAGTCTAAAGCGGGGGGATGATAGCAATCAGCCCCAGCATTTT.